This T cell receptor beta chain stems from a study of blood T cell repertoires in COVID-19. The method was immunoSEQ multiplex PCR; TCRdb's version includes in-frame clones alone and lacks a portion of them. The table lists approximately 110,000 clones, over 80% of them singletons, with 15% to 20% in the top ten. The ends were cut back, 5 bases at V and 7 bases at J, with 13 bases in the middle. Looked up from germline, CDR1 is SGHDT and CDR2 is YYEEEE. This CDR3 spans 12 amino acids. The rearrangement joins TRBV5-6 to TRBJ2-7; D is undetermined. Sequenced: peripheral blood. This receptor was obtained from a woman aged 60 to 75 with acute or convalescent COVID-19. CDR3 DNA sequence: TGTGCCAGCAGAGGTGGGCCTCGGGAGCAGTACTTC. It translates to CASRGGPREQYF.